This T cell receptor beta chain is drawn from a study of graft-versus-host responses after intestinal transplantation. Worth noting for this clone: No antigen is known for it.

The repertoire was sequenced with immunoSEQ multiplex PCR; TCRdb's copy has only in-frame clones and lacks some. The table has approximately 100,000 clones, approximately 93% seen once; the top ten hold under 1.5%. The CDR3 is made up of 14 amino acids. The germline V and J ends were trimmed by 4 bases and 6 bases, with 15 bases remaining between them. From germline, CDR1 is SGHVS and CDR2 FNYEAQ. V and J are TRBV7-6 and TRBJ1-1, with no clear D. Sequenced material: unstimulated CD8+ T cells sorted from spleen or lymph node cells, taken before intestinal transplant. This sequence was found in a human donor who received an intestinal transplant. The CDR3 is CASSWSLGLSEAFF. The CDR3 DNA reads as TGTGCCAGCAGCTGGAGCCTTGGGCTTTCTGAAGCTTTCTTT.